One T cell receptor (beta chain) is described in this entry. This clonotype has only a few counts. Its antigen remains unidentified. Base qualities are missing; no much larger clone stands one base away. This specimen comes from a study of T-cell memory formation after mild COVID-19 (dated by TCRdb to about 2021). At the level of the whole study: Most TCR sequence clusters were specific to one of the two donors. Longitudinal TCRalpha and TCRbeta repertoire sequencing tracked T-cell clones expanding and contracting after mild COVID-19 in a couple of donors. The cohort was made up of two young adult volunteers, one female and one male, who were previously healthy. Results the study describes overall, beyond this receptor: The study covered only a couple of mild cases, and larger cohorts including severe cases with pre-infection samples were considered necessary. From day 15 to 85, contracting clones showed balanced CD4/CD8 phenotypes, whereas a second wave of clones that expanded from day 15 to 37 leaned towards CD4+. Contracting CD4+ clones were found mainly in CM and EM memory subsets, while CD8+ clones were enriched in EMRA. The second-wave clones that peaked on day 37 were not confirmed to be SARS-CoV-2 specific. Some responding clones were detected in pre-infection memory, which suggested that pre-existing cross-reactive memory T cells had joined the SARS-CoV-2 response.

Ficoll-Paque density gradient centrifugation was used to isolate PBMCs. The CDR3 goes from the cysteine to the phenylalanine over 15 residues. Kept here is only the CDR3 DNA, which spans 45 bases and is read in frame from base 1. V trim: 5 bases; J trim: 6 bases; unmatched bases: 11. Reading the germline V gene gives CDR1 SGHTA and CDR2 FQGNSA. These reads were obtained on an Illumina NovaSeq 6000. TCRalpha and TCRbeta cDNA libraries were built by 5'RACE with constant-segment primers, adding sample barcodes and unique molecular identifiers. Trizol reagent was used to extract RNA from every sample. The libraries were amplified in two PCR steps, and the second step added a second sample barcode and Illumina TruSeq adapters. The libraries were sequenced on an Illumina NovaSeq using 2 x 150 bp paired-end reads. On the study's bioinformatics: The reads were demultiplexed and collapsed into UMI-guided consensus sequences using migec v1.2.7. Using mixcr v2.1.11, UMI consensuses were aligned to TRA and TRB V and J templates and then assembled into clonotypes. Expanded or contracted clonotypes were those called significant by both edgeR and NoisET, with noise models trained on biological replicates. For edgeR calls, a false discovery rate-adjusted p below 0.01 and a log2 fold-change threshold of 1 were applied. PCA with hierarchical clustering of max-normalized trajectories of the 1000 most abundant clonotypes was used as exploratory dynamics analysis. The CD4 or CD8 phenotype of responding clones was assigned using the separately sequenced CD4+ and CD8+ repertoires. TCRdb redid the processing of the public reads, applying fastp at Q25 and MiXCR, and retained in-frame beta chains. CDR3 protein sequences are deduplicated, and each keeps its most common genes and DNA. In this record, the V and J calls reflect TCRdb's handling and not the investigators' own analysis. The sample contains about 110,000 distinct CDR3 sequences, 15% to 20% of them found a single time. The top ten clonotypes cover around 5.1% of the sample.

This clonotype originated in a man between 18 and 29 years old who had mild COVID-19 (a few samples of this study predate the infection). The sample titles of this study are shuffled in the database, so cell type and time point are left out; the donor was told from shared clones. Specimen: PBMCs or a T cell subset sorted from them (not recorded which). The rearranged segments are TRBV7-2 and TRBJ1-2; the junction holds 8 bases that match TRBD1. The nucleotide sequence is TGTGCCAGCAGCCGGACCGACAGGGGCAGGGATGGCTACACCTTC. Protein translation: CASSRTDRGRDGYTF.